Listed here are 5 T cell receptor beta chains from one sample, sequenced in a study of blood T cell repertoires in COVID-19. Here immunoSEQ multiplex PCR was the method, and the copy in TCRdb shows in-frame clones only, minus some. The data hold some 100,000 clones, with about nine tenths observed a single time. The sequenced sample was peripheral blood. These receptor sequences come from a man between 65 and 85 years old who had recovered from COVID-19.

The chain employs TRBV5-8 and TRBJ1-4, with TRBD1 matching over 10 bases. The V gene end was trimmed by 4 bases and the J gene end by 0 bases; junction bases not matched to a gene: 3. CDR3 length: 16 amino acids. Germline V gives CDR1 SGHTS, CDR2 YDEGEE. The CDR3 reads CASSPGTGATNEKLFF. In nucleotides, the CDR3 is TGTGCCAGCAGCCCAGGGACAGGGGCAACTAATGAAAAACTGTTTTTT. The variable domain in full, completed from reference TRBV5-8 and TRBJ1-4, reads EAGVTQSPTHLIKTRGQQATLRCSPISGHTSVYWYQQALGLGLQFLLWYDEGEERNRGNFPPRFSGRQFPNYSSELNVNALELEDSALYLCASSPGTGATNEKLFFGSGTQLSVL.

CDR3 nucleotides: TGTGCTAGTGGTCTTGGGACAGCTAACACTGAAGCTTTCTTT. This translates into CASGLGTANTEAFF. This chain uses TRBV12-5 with TRBJ1-1, with 7 bases lining up with TRBD1. The germline CDR1 and CDR2 sequences are LGHNT and FRNRAP. V was clipped by 5 bases and J by 2 bases; unmatched bases: 5. The CDR3 extends over 14 amino acids.

CDR3: CASSPSSGALGYEQYF. The CDR3 nucleotides are TGTGCCAGCAGCCCATCTAGCGGGGCTCTTGGGTACGAGCAGTACTTC. The chain carries TRBV13 and TRBJ2-7; 9 bases line up with TRBD2. Germline CDR1 PRHDT, CDR2 FYEKMQ (reference sequence). Trimming at V came to 5 bases and at J to 4 bases, leaving 12 bases not matched to a gene. There are 16 residues in the CDR3.

V is TRBV6-1 and J is TRBJ1-4; D might be TRBD1 (6 bases). Germline V lookup: CDR1 MNHNS, CDR2 SASEGT. The V end lost 3 bases, the J end lost 5 bases, and 13 bases lay between the germline ends. CDR3 length: 15 amino acids. In nucleotides, the CDR3 is TGTGCCAGCAGTGACAGGGGCATGATGAATGAAAAACTGTTTTTT. It translates to CASSDRGMMNEKLFF.

This clone has a handful of counts. The CDR3 region is CASSRGETQYF. Written as DNA, the CDR3 is TGTGCCAGCAGCCGAGGCGAGACCCAGTACTTC. The genes are TRBV11-2 and TRBJ2-5; no definite D call. Germline lookup yields CDR1 SGHAT and CDR2 FQNNGV. The germline V and J ends were trimmed by 5 bases and 5 bases, with 6 bases remaining between them. The CDR3 is made up of 11 amino acids. The full variable domain, completed using reference TRBV11-2 and TRBJ2-5, is EAGVAQSPRYKIIEKRQSVAFWCNPISGHATLYWYQQILGQGPKLLIQFQNNGVVDDSQLPKDRFSAERLKGVDSTLKIQPAKLEDSAVYLCASSRGETQYFGPGTRLLVL.